The T cell receptor beta chain described here comes from a study of blood T cell repertoires in COVID-19. This clone occurred a few times. The CDR3 has 15 amino acids. In germline, CDR1 is LNHDA, CDR2 SQIVND (reference sequence). With 1 base removed from V and 6 bases from J, the gap between germline ends came to 15 bases. Generated by immunoSEQ multiplex PCR, the TCRdb table keeps only in-frame clones and is missing some. The sample records approximately 280,000 clones, 84% being singletons. The gene calls are TRBV19 and TRBJ1-2; D is perhaps TRBD1 (5 bases). The TCR comes from a human donor with COVID-19, enrolled during active disease. The donor label of this sample is uncertain. The source material was peripheral blood. The CDR3 spells CASSIVPGETDGYTF. DNA for the CDR3: TGTGCCAGTAGTATAGTCCCGGGGGAAACGGATGGCTACACCTTC. The full variable domain, completed using reference TRBV19 and TRBJ1-2, is DGGITQSPKYLFRKEGQNVTLSCEQNLNHDAMYWYRQDPGQGLRLIYYSQIVNDFQKGDIAEGYSVSREKKESFPLTVTSAQKNPTAFYLCASSIVPGETDGYTFGSGTRLTVV.